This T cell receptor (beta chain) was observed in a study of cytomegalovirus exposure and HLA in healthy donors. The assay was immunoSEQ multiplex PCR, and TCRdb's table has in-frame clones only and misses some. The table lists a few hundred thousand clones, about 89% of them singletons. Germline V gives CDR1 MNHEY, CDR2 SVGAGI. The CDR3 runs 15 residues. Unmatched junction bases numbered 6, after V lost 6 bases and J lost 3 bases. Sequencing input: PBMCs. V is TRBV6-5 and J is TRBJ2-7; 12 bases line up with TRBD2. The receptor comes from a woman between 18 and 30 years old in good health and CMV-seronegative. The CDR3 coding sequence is TGTGCCAGCAGCCCCCGGACTAGCGGGATCTACGAGCAGTACTTC. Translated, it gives CASSPRTSGIYEQYF.